This T cell receptor (beta chain) was sequenced for a study of blood T cell repertoires in COVID-19. Study context: Acute-phase and convalescent COVID-19 samples originated in the United States, Italy and Spain. T cells, B-cell-depleted T cells, or PBMCs supplied cDNA or gDNA.

Clones were sequenced by immunoSEQ multiplex PCR, and TCRdb holds only the in-frame ones, with some missing. The sample includes approximately 260,000 clones, roughly 90% of them seen just once. V lost 8 bases to trimming and J lost 5 bases; unmatched junction nucleotides: 5. Germline V gene sequence: CDR1 SQVTM, CDR2 ANQGSEA. The CDR3 totals 12 residues. Participant-reported clinical history was the basis for cohort assignment. Cohort 3 recovered donors had two negative PCRs, clearance, or symptom resolution. The chain links TRBV29-1 to TRBJ2-1; TRBD1 agrees at 8 bases. The material sequenced was PBMCs or T cells enriched from blood (not recorded which). The sequence was obtained from a woman aged 60 to 75 who had recovered from COVID-19. The CDR3 DNA sequence: TGCAGCTTAAGACAGGGGCACAATGAGCAGTTCTTC. The encoded protein is CSLRQGHNEQFF.